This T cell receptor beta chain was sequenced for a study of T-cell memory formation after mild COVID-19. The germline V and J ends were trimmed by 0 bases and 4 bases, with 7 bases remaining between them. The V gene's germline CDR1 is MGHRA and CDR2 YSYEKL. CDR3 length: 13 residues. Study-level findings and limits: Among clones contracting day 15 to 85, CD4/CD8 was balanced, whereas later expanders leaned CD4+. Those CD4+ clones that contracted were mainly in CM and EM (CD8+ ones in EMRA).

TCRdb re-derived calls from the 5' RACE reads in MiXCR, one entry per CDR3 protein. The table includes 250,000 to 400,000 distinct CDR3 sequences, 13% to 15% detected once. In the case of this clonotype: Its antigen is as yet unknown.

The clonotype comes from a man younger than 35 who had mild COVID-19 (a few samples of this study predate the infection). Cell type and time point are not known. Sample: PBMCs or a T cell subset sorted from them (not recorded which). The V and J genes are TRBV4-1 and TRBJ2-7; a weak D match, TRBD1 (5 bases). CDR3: CASSQDQGYEQYF. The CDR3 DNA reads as TGCGCCAGCAGCCAAGATCAGGGATACGAGCAGTACTTC.